This TCR beta chain was sequenced during a study of cytomegalovirus exposure and HLA in healthy donors. Overall study findings and caveats: Subsequent analysis showed first-cohort TCR clusters tending to co-occur in roughly 130 validation repertoires. Some public TCRs appeared in many individuals, while most sequences were rare. Reports showed the classifier diagnosing cytomegalovirus status with high specificity and sensitivity.

V lost 6 bases, J lost 4 bases, and 16 bases lay in between. The CDR3 length is 14 residues. Germline V CDR1 and CDR2: MDHEN, SYDVKM. Data came from immunoSEQ multiplex PCR; TCRdb stores just in-frame clones and leaves some out. There are roughly 130,000 clones in the sample; about 90% occur only once, and about 1.5% lies in the top ten. This clone was counted only a few times. Its antigen is as yet unknown. Sequenced material: PBMCs. This clonotype was sampled from a man aged 25 to 45 in good health and CMV-seronegative. The chain is built from TRBV28 and TRBJ2-7; D possibly corresponds to TRBD1 (6 bases). This CDR3 is CASRPTGTGYEQYF. CDR3 bases: TGTGCCAGCAGACCTACAGGGACCGGGTACGAGCAGTACTTC.